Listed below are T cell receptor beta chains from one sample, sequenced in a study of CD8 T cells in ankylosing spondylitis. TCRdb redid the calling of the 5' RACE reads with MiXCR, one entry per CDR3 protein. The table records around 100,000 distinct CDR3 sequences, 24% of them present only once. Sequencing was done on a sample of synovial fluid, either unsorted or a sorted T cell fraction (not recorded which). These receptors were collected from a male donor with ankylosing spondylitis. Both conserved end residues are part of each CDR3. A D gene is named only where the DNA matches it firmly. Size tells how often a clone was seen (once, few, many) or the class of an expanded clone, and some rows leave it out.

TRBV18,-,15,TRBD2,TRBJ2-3,TGTGCCAGCTCACCATCGGAGGGAGGGGAGGATACGCAGTATTTT,CASSPSEGGEDTQYF
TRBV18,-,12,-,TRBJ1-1,TGTGCCAGCTCAGGGAGGAACACTGAAGCTTTCTTT,CASSGRNTEAFF
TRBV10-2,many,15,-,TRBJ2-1,TGCGCCAGCAACACACCTTCTAGGATCAACAATGAGCAGTTCTTC,CASNTPSRINNEQFF
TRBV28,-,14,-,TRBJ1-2,TGTGCCAGCAGTTCCATCGATAGTTACTATGGCTACACCTTC,CASSSIDSYYGYTF
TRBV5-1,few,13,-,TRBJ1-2,TGCGCCAGCAGCCAAACGGCCCAGGGGATCTACACCTTC,CASSQTAQGIYTF
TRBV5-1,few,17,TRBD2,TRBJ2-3,TGCGCCAGCAGTTCACCTCTAGGCGGGAGGTCTGGGGATACGCAGTATTTT,CASSSPLGGRSGDTQYF
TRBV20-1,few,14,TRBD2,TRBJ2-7,TGCAGTGCTAGCGCAATAGCGGGAGTCCCCAGGCAGTACTTC,CSASAIAGVPRQYF
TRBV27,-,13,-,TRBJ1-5,TGTGCCAGCAGTGTGACCAGCAATCAGCCCCAGCATTTT,CASSVTSNQPQHF
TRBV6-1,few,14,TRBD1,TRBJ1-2,TGTGCCAGCAGAAGGACAGGGGGAGACTATGGCTACACCTTC,CASRRTGGDYGYTF
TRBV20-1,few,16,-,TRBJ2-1,TGCAGTGCTAGGGGGGTCCTGGCGTTTCTTCACAATGAGCAGTTCTTC,CSARGVLAFLHNEQFF
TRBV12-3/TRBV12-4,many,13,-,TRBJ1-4,TGTGCCAGCAGTTTCGGAGGGGATGAAAAACTGTTTTTT,CASSFGGDEKLFF
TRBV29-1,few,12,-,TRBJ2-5,TGCAGCGTTGTTGGGATCCAAGAGACCCAGTACTTC,CSVVGIQETQYF
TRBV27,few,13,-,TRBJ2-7,TGTGCCAGCAGTTTTTTTCGGGGCTACGAGCAGTACTTC,CASSFFRGYEQYF
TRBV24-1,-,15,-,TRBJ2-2,-,CATSVYQGTGELFFF
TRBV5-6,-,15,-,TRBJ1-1,TGTGCCAGCAGCTCTATCGGGGTGAGGGTCACTGAAGCTTTCTTT,CASSSIGVRVTEAFF
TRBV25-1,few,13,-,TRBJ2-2,TGTGCCAGCAGGGGGGGCGAATTCGGGGAGCTGTTTTTT,CASRGGEFGELFF
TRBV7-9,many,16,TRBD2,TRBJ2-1,TGTGCCAGCAGCCCCTTGGGTAGCGGGATTGGGGATGAGCAGTTCTTC,CASSPLGSGIGDEQFF
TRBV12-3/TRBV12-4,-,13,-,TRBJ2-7,TGTGCCAGCAGTTATCAGATCTTCTACGAGCAGTACTTC,CASSYQIFYEQYF
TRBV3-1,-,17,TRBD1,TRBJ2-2,TGTGCCAGCAGGCCGAAGTTGGGACAGGGGCGCACCGGGGAGCTGTTTTTT,CASRPKLGQGRTGELFF
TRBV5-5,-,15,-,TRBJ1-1,TGTGCCAGCAGCTTGCGGGCCTGGGGGGGGCTAAGCGCTTTCTTT,CASSLRAWGGLSAFF
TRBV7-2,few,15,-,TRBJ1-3,TGTGCCAGCAGCTTAGCTACGGGGTCCGGAAACACCATATATTTT,CASSLATGSGNTIYF
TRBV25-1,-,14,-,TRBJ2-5,TGTGCCAGCAGTGAAGGGCTAGTGGCGGAGACCCAGTACTTC,CASSEGLVAETQYF
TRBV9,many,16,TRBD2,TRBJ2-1,TGTGCCAGCAGCGCGCGGACTAGCGTATATCTCAATGAGCAGTTCTTC,CASSARTSVYLNEQFF
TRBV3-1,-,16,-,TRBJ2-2,TGTGCCAGCAGCCAATCAGCGTGGGGGGCCACCGGGGAGCTGTTTTTT,CASSQSAWGATGELFF
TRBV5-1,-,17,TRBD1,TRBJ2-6,TGCGCCAGCAGCTCCGGGACAGGGACTTCTGGGGCCAACGTCCTGACTTTC,CASSSGTGTSGANVLTF
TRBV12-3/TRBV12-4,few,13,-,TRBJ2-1,TGTGCCAGCAGTTACCCGGAAGGCCATGAGCAGTTCTTC,CASSYPEGHEQFF
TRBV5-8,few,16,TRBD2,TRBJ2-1,TGTGCCAGCAGCTTGTTAGCGGGAGTACCCTACAATGAGCAGTTCTTC,CASSLLAGVPYNEQFF
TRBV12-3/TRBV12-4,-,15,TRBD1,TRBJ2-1,TGTGCCAGCAATCCGACCGGGACAGGGTACAATGAGCAGTTCTTC,CASNPTGTGYNEQFF
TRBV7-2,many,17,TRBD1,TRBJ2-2,TGTGCCAGCAGCTTACCATCGACAGGGGAAAACACCGGGGAGCTGTTTTTT,CASSLPSTGENTGELFF
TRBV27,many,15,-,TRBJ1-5,TGTGCCAGCAGTTTTACTCCATATAGCAATCAGCCCCAGCATTTT,CASSFTPYSNQPQHF
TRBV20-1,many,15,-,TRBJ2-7,TGCAGTGCCCCCCCCATGGGTCTGATGACCTACGAGCAGTACTTC,CSAPPMGLMTYEQYF
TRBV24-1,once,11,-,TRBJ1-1,TGTGCCACCAGTGACGGGATTGAAGCTTTCTTT,CATSDGIEAFF
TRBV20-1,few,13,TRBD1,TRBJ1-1,TGCAGTGCTAGGCAGGGGGGGGACACTGAAGCTTTCTTT,CSARQGGDTEAFF
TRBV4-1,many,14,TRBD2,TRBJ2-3,TGCGCCAGCGGGACTAGCGCGCGCACAGATACGCAGTATTTT,CASGTSARTDTQYF
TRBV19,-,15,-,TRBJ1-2,TGTGCCAGTAGTATAGATCCCCAATCTCGGTATGGCTACACCTTC,CASSIDPQSRYGYTF
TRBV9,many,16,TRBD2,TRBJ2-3,TGTGCCAGCAGCAGTGGACTAGCGGGAGGTGGAGATACGCAGTATTTT,CASSSGLAGGGDTQYF
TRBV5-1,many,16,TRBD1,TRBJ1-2,TGCGCCAGCAGGAGGCAAGGGACAGGGGAAGGCTATGGCTACACCTTC,CASRRQGTGEGYGYTF
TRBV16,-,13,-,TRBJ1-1,TGTGCCAGCAAATGGTCAGAGAACACTGAAGCTTTCTTT,CASKWSENTEAFF
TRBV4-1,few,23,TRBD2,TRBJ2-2,TGCGCCAGCAGCCAAGTGCTTCTCAGGGGACAAACTCTAGCGGGAGGGCCTCCCGGGGAGCTGTTTTTT,CASSQVLLRGQTLAGGPPGELFF
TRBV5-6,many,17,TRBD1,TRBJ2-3,TGTGCCAGCAGCCTTGACCTTCGGACAGGGGGCACAGATACGCAGTATTTT,CASSLDLRTGGTDTQYF
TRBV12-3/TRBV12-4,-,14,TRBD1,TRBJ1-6,TGTGCCAGCAGTTTCGGGACAGGCGGTTCACCCCTCCACTTT,CASSFGTGGSPLHF
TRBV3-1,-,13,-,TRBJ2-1,TGTGCCAGCAGCCAAGATCGGAGCCGACAGCAGTTCTTC,CASSQDRSRQQFF
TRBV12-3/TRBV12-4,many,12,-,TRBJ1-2,TGTGCCAGCAGTTGGATGCATTATGGCTACACCTTC,CASSWMHYGYTF
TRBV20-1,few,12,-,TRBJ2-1,TGCAGTGCTAGAGTGGTCGGGGACGAGCAGTTCTTC,CSARVVGDEQFF
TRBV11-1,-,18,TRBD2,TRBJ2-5,TGTGCCAGCTCTGACCCAGGGCTAGCGGTACCCAGGTGGGAGACCCAGTACTTC,CASSDPGLAVPRWETQYF
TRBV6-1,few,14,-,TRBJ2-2,TGTGCCAGCACCTACCCAGGTGGCACCGGGGAGCTGTTTTTT,CASTYPGGTGELFF
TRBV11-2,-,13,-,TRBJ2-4,TGTGCCAGCAGCAACGGCGTCCAAAACATTCAGTACTTC,CASSNGVQNIQYF
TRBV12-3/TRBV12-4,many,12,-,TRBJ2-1,TGTGCCATCGGAGGGCATCGGGGTGAGCAGTTCTTC,CAIGGHRGEQFF
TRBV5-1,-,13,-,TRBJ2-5,TGCGCCAGCAGAGTAATAGGGGAGGAGACCCAGTACTTC,CASRVIGEETQYF
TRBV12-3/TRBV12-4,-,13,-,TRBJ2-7,TGTGCCAGCAGTTTTGTTTCCCAATACGAGCAGTACTTC,CASSFVSQYEQYF
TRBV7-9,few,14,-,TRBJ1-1,TGTGCCAGCAGCCGCCTTACCAGGAACACTGAAGCTTTCTTT,CASSRLTRNTEAFF
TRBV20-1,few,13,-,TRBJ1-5,TGCAGTGCTCCAGGGAGTAGCAATCAGCCCCAGCATTTT,CSAPGSSNQPQHF
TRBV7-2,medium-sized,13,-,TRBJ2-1,TGTGCCAGCAGCTTAGATTTGTTGAATGAGCAGTTCTTC,CASSLDLLNEQFF
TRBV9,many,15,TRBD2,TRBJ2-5,TGTGCCAGCAGCCCACCAGCGGGAGGGCAAGAGACCCAGTACTTC,CASSPPAGGQETQYF